The entry below describes one T cell receptor (beta chain). Its cognate antigen is unknown. Germline CDR1 is SEHNR and CDR2 is FQNEAQ (reference sequence). Trimming pared 7 bases from V and 6 bases from J, leaving 18 bases between. This CDR3 has 14 amino acids. The data derive from a study of T cells after yellow fever vaccination. 5'RACE template switching generated TCR cDNA, adding a universal primer site and UMIs. TCRdb itself ran the 5' RACE reads through MiXCR, one entry per CDR3 protein. The table shows hundreds of thousands of distinct CDR3 sequences, with roughly a sixth occurring only once. Study conclusions and caveats: Abundant clonotypes from the bulk population could have been carried over as contaminants into FACS-sorted repertoires.

The receptor was isolated from a man between 18 and 29 years old who received the YFV17D yellow fever vaccine. The chain joins TRBV7-9 to TRBJ1-2, with TRBD1 as a possible D gene (5 bases). Sequences were derived from PBMCs, sampled before the yellow fever booster vaccination. This CDR3 is CASTRVGRRDGYTF. In DNA form, the CDR3 reads TGTGCCAGCACTAGAGTGGGACGCCGGGATGGCTACACCTTC.